Below are 13 T cell receptor beta chains sequenced from a single sample in a study of technical replicates of blood from a few donors. TCRdb's table, derived via immunoSEQ multiplex PCR, lists solely in-frame clones and lacks some. The sample has fewer than 65,000 clones, 80% to 90% seen once; the top ten hold approximately 4.7%. Sequences were obtained from PBMCs. The receptors were gathered from a human donor in good health. Some clones in this sample may be carry-over from other donors' samples.

V and J are TRBV7-8 and TRBJ1-5; D perhaps matches TRBD1 (5 bases). Trimming left V 4 bases short and J 3 bases short, with 22 bases between. Germline V lookup: CDR1 SGHVS, CDR2 FQNEAQ. The CDR3 totals 18 residues. CDR3 region: CASSSQHSQGWVNQPQHF. The CDR3 DNA sequence: TGTGCCAGCAGCTCTCAGCATTCTCAGGGATGGGTCAATCAGCCCCAGCATTTT.

V and J are TRBV2 and TRBJ1-2; 7 bases are a match to TRBD1. CDR1 SNHLY and CDR2 FYNNEI come from the germline V gene. J gave up 4 bases and V 6 bases, and 8 bases lay outside the gene matches. CDR3 length: 14 amino acids. CDR3 in amino acids: CASRPQGFGYGYTF. CDR3 bases: TGTGCCAGCAGGCCACAGGGGTTCGGCTATGGCTACACCTTC.

The rearrangement uses TRBV7-8 and TRBJ1-2, with no clear D. The CDR3 consists of 14 residues. V was trimmed by 3 bases and J by 5 bases, leaving 13 bases between them. Germline lookup yields CDR1 SGHVS and CDR2 FQNEAQ. CDR3: CASSLALTQYGYTF. In DNA form, the CDR3 reads TGTGCCAGCAGCTTGGCCCTTACCCAATATGGCTACACCTTC. The full variable domain, with the rest looked up from reference TRBV7-8 and TRBJ1-2, is GAGVSQSPRYKVAKRGQDVALRCDPISGHVSLFWYQQALGQGPEFLTYFQNEAQLDKSGLPSDRFFAERPEGSVSTLKIQRTQQEDSAVYLCASSLALTQYGYTFGSGTRLTVV.

This clone was recorded only once. This chain links TRBV15 with TRBJ1-5, with D possibly matching TRBD1 (6 bases). CDR3 length equals 17 residues. Per germline, CDR1 LNHNV and CDR2 YYDKDF (reference sequence). V was trimmed by 3 bases and J by 2 bases, leaving 17 bases between them. DNA of the CDR3: TGTGCCACCAGCAGCGGACAGTCTTTTAGTGGCAATCAGCCCCAGCATTTT. It codes for CATSSGQSFSGNQPQHF.

This clone occurred once. The chain uses TRBV4-2 and TRBJ1-2, with D perhaps TRBD1 (6 bases). CDR3 size: 15 residues. Germline V lookup: CDR1 LGHNA, CDR2 YNFKEQ. The V gene lost 0 bases and the J gene lost 5 bases, with 13 bases spanning the gap. As DNA, the CDR3 is TGTGCCAGCAGCCAAGAGTGGCAGGGGAGATATGGCTACACCTTC. Its protein product is CASSQEWQGRYGYTF.

The chain's CDR3 is CASSVAGEGSPLHF. The DNA of the CDR3 is TGCGCCAGCAGCGTCGCTGGGGAGGGATCACCCCTCCACTTT. The chain combines TRBV5-1 with TRBJ1-6; D remains unclear. This CDR3 is 14 amino acids long. Deletions cut 4 bases from V and 10 bases from J, with 15 bases between. Germline V gives CDR1 SGHRS, CDR2 YFSETQ.

The genes are TRBV4-2 and TRBJ2-7; 11 positions match TRBD2. This CDR3 is 15 amino acids long. Losses at the gene ends were 3 bases for V and 2 bases for J; bases not matched to a gene: 3. Germline V gene data show CDR1 as LGHNA and CDR2 as YNFKEQ. The CDR3 DNA sequence: TGTGCCAGCAGCCAGGGACTAGCGGAAACCTACGAGCAGTACTTC. This gives the protein CASSQGLAETYEQYF.

The chain employs TRBV16 and TRBJ2-7, with D tentatively TRBD2 (5 bases). The germline V and J ends were trimmed by 3 bases and 6 bases, with 12 bases remaining between them. From germline, CDR1 is KGHSY and CDR2 FQNENV. CDR3 size: 13 residues. CDR3 amino acids: CASSQQFAGEQYF. The CDR3 DNA follows: TGTGCCAGCAGCCAGCAGTTCGCGGGCGAGCAGTACTTC.

CDR3: CASRGSDRATEAFF. In nucleotides, the CDR3 is TGTGCCAGCAGGGGATCCGACAGGGCAACTGAAGCTTTCTTT. The rearrangement links TRBV2 to TRBJ1-1; 7 positions agree with TRBD1. Germline CDR1 SNHLY, CDR2 FYNNEI. J lost 5 bases, V lost 6 bases, and 9 bases had no gene match. This CDR3 is 14 amino acids long.

The chain links TRBV4-3 to TRBJ2-1; D might be TRBD1 (6 bases). Germline CDR1 and CDR2: LGHNA and YSLEER. This CDR3 is 15 amino acids long. Trimming took off 0 bases at V and 7 bases at J, with 13 bases between the two ends. The CDR3 region is CASSQDGTPWNEQFF. The CDR3 nucleotides are TGCGCCAGCAGCCAAGATGGGACACCTTGGAATGAGCAGTTCTTC.

This chain links TRBV5-4 with TRBJ1-2, with D unresolved. CDR3 length equals 13 residues. V shed 1 base and J shed 2 bases, with 6 bases lying between them. From germline, CDR1 is SGHNT and CDR2 YYREEE (reference sequence). CDR3 protein: CASSLTVNYGYTF. In DNA, the CDR3 is TGTGCCAGCAGCTTGACTGTGAACTATGGCTACACCTTC.

V usage is TRBV4-3 and J usage is TRBJ1-6; D call uncertain. The germline V gene has CDR1 LGHNA and CDR2 YSLEER. CDR3 length: 13 residues. Trimming removed 0 bases from V and 7 bases from J, with 4 bases in between. The chain's CDR3 is CASSQEQNSPLHF. CDR3 in DNA: TGCGCCAGCAGCCAAGAACAGAATTCACCCCTCCACTTT.

The V call is TRBV18, the J call TRBJ1-5; 7 bases map to TRBD1. CDR3 length: 14 residues. CDR1 and CDR2 (germline): KGHSH, LQKENI. The V and J ends lost 4 bases and 8 bases, in that order; junction bases with no gene match: 8. CDR3 region: CASSLRQGTEPQHF. CDR3 bases: TGTGCCAGCTCACTGAGACAAGGGACAGAGCCCCAGCATTTT.